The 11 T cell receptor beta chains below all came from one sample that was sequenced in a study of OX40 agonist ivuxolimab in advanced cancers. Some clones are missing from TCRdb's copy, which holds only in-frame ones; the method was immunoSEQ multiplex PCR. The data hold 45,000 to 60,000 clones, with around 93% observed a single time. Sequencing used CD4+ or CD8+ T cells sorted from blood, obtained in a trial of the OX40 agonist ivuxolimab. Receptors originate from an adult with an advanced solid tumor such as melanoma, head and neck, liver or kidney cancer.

The DNA for the CDR3 is TGTGCCAGCAGTGGTCCAGGGGGTGAGCAGTTCTTC. Its protein is CASSGPGGEQFF. The chain has TRBV2 and TRBJ2-1; TRBD1 agrees at 7 bases. V dropped 4 bases and J dropped 9; count of bases not matched to a gene: 3. Germline V gene sequence: CDR1 SNHLY, CDR2 FYNNEI. This CDR3 spans 12 amino acids.

The CDR3 region is CASSLDWGSGYEQYF. CDR3 coding DNA: TGTGCCAGCAGCTTAGATTGGGGGAGCGGCTACGAGCAGTACTTC. This chain joins TRBV11-2 and TRBJ2-7; the D call may be TRBD1 or TRBD2 (5 bases each). With 0 bases removed from V and 3 bases from J, the gap between germline ends came to 12 bases. Looked up from germline, CDR1 is SGHAT and CDR2 is FQNNGV. This CDR3 has 15 amino acids. Together with reference TRBV11-2 and TRBJ2-7, the CDR3 gives the full variable domain: EAGVAQSPRYKIIEKRQSVAFWCNPISGHATLYWYQQILGQGPKLLIQFQNNGVVDDSQLPKDRFSAERLKGVDSTLKIQPAKLEDSAVYLCASSLDWGSGYEQYFGPGTRLTVT.

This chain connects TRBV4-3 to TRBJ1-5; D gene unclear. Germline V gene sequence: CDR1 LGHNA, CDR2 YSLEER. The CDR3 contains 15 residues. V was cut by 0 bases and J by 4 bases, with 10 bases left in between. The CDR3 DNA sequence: TGCGCCAGCAGCCAAGAGGGCAGAGCTAATCAGCCCCAGCATTTT. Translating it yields CASSQEGRANQPQHF.

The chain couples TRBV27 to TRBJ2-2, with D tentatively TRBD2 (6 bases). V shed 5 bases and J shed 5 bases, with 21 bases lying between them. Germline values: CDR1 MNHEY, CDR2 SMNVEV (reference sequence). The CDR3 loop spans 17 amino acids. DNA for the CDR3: TGTGCCAGCAGTCCCGTTATCCCGGACTACCGTACCGGGGAGCTGTTTTTT. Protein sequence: CASSPVIPDYRTGELFF.

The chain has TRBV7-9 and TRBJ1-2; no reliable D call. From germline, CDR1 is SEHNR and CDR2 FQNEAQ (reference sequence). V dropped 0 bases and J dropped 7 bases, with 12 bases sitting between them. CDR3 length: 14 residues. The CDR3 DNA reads TGTGCCAGCAGCTTAGCTGACCCCAGTCGTGGCTACACCTTC. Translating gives CASSLADPSRGYTF.

The CDR3 DNA is TGCGCCAGCAGCCTATACAGGGGGAATGCTGAAGCTTTCTTT. Translated, it gives CASSLYRGNAEAFF. The rearrangement joins TRBV4-3 to TRBJ1-1; 8 bases map to TRBD1. The germline V gene encodes CDR1 LGHNA and CDR2 YSLEER. V shed 4 bases, J shed 6 bases, and the junction held 7 bases outside the gene matches. The CDR3 runs to 14 residues.

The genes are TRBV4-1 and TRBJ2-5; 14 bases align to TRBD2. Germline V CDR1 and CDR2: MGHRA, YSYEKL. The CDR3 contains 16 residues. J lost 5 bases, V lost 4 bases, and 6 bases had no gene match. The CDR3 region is CASSLGTSGSGETQYF. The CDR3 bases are TGCGCCAGCAGCCTCGGGACTAGCGGGAGCGGGGAGACCCAGTACTTC.

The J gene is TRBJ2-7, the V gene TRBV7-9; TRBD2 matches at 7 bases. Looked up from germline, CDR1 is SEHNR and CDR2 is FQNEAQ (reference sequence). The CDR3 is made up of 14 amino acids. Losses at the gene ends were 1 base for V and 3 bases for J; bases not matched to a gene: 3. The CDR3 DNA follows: TGTGCCAGCAGCTTAGTTGGCGGGGGCTACGAGCAGTACTTC. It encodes CASSLVGGGYEQYF.

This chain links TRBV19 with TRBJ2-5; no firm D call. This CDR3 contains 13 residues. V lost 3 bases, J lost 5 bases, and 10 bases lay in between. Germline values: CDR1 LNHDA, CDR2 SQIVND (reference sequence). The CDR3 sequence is CASSILGRETQYF. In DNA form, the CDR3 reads TGTGCCAGTAGTATTCTAGGACGGGAGACCCAGTACTTC.

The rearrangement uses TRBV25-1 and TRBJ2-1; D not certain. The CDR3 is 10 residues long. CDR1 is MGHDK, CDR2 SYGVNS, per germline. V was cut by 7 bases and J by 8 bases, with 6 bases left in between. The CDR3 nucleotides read TGTGCCAGCAAGGGCGATGAGCAGTTCTTC. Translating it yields CASKGDEQFF. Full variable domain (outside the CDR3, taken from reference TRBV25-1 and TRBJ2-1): EADIYQTPRYLVIGTGKKITLECSQTMGHDKMYWYQQDPGMELHLIHYSYGVNSTEKGDLSSESTVSRIRTEHFPLTLESARPSHTSQYLCASKGDEQFFGPGTRLTVL.

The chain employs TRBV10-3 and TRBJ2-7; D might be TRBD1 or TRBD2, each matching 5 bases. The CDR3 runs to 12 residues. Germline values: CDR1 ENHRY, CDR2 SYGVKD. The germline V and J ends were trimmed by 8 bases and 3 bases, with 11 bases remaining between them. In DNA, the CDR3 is TGTGCCATCGGGGACGGAAGCTACGAGCAGTACTTC. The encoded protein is CAIGDGSYEQYF.